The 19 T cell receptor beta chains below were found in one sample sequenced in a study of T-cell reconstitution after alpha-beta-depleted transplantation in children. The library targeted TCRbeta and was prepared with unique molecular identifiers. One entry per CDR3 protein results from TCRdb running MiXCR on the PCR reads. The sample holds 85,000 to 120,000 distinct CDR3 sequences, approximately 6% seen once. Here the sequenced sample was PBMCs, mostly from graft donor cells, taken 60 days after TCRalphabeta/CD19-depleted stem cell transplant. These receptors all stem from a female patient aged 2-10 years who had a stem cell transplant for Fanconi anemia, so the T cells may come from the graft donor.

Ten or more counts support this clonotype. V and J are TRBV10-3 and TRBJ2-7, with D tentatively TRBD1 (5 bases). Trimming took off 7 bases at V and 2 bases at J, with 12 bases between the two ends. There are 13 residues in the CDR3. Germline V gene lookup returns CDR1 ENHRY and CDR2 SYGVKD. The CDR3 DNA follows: TGTGCCATCAATTCAGGGCCACCCTACGAGCAGTACTTC. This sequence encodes CAINSGPPYEQYF.

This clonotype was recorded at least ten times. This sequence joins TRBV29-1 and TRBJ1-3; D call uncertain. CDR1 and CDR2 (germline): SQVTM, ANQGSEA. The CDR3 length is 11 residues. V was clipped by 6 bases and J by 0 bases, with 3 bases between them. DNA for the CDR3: TGCAGCGTGCACTCTGGAAACACCATATATTTT. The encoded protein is CSVHSGNTIYF.

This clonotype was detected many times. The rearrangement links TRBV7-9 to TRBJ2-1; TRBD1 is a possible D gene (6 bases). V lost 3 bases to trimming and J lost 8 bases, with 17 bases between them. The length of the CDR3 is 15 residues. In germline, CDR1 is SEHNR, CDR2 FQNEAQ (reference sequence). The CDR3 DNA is TGTGCCAGCAGCTTCGACTTCCAGGGGCTAGATGAGCAGTTCTTC. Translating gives CASSFDFQGLDEQFF.

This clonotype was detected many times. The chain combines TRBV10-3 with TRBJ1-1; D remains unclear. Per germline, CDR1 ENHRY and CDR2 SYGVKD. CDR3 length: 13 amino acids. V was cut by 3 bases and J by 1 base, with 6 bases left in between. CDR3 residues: CAISDSPNTEAFF. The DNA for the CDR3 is TGTGCCATCAGTGACAGCCCGAACACTGAAGCTTTCTTT.

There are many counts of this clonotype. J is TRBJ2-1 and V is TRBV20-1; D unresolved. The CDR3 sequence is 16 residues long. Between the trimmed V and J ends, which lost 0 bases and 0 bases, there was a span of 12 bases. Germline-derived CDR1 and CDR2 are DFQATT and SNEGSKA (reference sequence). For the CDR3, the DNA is TGCAGTGCTAGAGATTTCGGCCGACACTCCTACAATGAGCAGTTCTTC. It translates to CSARDFGRHSYNEQFF.

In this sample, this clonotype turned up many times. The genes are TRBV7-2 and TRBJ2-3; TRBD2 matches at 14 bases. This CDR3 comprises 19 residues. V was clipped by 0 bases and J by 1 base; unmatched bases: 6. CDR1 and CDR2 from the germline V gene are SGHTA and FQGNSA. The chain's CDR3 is CASSLARGLAGARTDTQYF. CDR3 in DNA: TGTGCCAGCAGCTTAGCTCGGGGACTAGCGGGGGCTCGCACAGATACGCAGTATTTT.

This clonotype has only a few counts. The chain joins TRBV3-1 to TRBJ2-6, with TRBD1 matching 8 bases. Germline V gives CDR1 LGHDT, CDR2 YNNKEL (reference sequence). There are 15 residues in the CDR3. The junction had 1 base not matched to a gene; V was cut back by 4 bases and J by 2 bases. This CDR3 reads CASSLRGPGANVLTF. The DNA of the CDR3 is TGTGCCAGCAGCCTCAGGGGGCCTGGGGCCAACGTCCTGACTTTC.

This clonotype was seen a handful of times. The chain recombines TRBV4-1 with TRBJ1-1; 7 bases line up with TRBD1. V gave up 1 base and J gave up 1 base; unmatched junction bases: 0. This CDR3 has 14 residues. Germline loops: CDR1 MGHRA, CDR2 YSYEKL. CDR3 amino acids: CASSQGQGNTEAFF. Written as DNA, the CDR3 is TGCGCCAGCAGCCAAGGACAGGGGAACACTGAAGCTTTCTTT.

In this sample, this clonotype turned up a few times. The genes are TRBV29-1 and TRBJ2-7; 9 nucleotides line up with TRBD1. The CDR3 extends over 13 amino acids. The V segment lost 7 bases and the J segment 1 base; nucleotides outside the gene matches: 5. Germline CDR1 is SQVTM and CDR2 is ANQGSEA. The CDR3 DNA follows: TGCAGCGGTGGACAGGGGAGGTCCTACGAGCAGTACTTC. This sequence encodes CSGGQGRSYEQYF.

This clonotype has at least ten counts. The CDR3 is CASSLTGGSKNIQYF. The CDR3 DNA follows: TGCGCCAGCAGCTTGACAGGGGGCTCCAAAAACATTCAGTACTTC. The chain carries TRBV5-1 and TRBJ2-4, with TRBD1 identical over 9 bases. V lost 1 base, J lost 2 bases, and 1 base stayed unmatched. The CDR3 has 15 residues. The germline gives CDR1 SGHRS, CDR2 YFSETQ.

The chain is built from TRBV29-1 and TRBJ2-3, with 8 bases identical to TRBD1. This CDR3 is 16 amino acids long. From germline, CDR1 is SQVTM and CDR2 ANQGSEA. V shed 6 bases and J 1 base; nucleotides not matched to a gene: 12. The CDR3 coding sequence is TGCAGCGTCCGGGACAGGTACGCTGTAGGCACAGATACGCAGTATTTT. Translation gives CSVRDRYAVGTDTQYF.

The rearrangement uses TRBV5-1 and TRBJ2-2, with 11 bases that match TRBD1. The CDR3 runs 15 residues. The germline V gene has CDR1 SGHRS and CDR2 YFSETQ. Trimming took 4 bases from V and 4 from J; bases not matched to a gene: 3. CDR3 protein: CASSPGQGGTGELFF. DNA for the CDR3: TGCGCCAGCAGCCCGGGACAGGGGGGCACCGGGGAGCTGTTTTTT.

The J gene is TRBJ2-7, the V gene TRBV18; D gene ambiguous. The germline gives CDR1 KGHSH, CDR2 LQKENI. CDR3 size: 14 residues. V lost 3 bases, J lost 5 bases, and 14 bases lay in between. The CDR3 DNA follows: TGTGCCAGCTCACCCAACGGCGGAATTAACGAGCAGTACTTC. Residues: CASSPNGGINEQYF.

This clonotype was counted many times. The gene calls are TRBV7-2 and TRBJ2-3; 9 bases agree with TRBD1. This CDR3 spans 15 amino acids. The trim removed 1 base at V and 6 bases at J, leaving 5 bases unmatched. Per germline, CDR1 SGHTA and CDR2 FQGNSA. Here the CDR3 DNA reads TGTGCCAGCAGCTTAGTGGGACAGGGAAGCGATACGCAGTATTTT. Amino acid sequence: CASSLVGQGSDTQYF.

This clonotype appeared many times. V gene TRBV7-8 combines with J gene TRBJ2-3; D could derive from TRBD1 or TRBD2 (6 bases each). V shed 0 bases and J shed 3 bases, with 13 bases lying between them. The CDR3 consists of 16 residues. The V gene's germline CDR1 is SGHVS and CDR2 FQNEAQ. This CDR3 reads CASSLARGESTDTQYF. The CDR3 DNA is TGTGCCAGCAGCTTAGCGAGGGGGGAGAGTACAGATACGCAGTATTTT.

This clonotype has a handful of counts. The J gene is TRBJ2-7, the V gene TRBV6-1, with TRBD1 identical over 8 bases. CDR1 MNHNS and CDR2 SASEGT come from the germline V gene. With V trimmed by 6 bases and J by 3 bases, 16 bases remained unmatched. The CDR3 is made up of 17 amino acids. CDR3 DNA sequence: TGTGCCAGCAGCCCCAGCCCCAGGGGGCCGGGCAACTACGAGCAGTACTTC. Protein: CASSPSPRGPGNYEQYF.

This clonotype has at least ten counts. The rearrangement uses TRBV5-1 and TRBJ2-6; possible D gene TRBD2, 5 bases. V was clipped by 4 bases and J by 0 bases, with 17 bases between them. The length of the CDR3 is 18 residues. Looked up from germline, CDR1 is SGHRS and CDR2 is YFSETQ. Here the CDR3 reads CASSPAGGRFSGANVLTF. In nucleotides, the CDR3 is TGCGCCAGCAGCCCCGCAGGAGGCCGTTTCTCTGGGGCCAACGTCCTGACTTTC.

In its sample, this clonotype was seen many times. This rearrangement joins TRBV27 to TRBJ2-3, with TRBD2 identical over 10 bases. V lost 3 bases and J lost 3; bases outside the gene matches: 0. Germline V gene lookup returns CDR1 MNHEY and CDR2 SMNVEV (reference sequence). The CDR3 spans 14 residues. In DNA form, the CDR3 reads TGTGCCAGCAGTTTTAGCGGGAGGACAGATACGCAGTATTTT. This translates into CASSFSGRTDTQYF.

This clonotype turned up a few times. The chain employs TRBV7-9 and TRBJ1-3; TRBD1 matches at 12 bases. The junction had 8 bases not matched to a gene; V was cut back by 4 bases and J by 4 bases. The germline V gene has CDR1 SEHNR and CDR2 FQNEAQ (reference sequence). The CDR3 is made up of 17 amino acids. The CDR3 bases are TGTGCCAGCAGCTCCCCGGGACAGGGGGCAAAGGGAAACACCATATATTTT. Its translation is CASSSPGQGAKGNTIYF.